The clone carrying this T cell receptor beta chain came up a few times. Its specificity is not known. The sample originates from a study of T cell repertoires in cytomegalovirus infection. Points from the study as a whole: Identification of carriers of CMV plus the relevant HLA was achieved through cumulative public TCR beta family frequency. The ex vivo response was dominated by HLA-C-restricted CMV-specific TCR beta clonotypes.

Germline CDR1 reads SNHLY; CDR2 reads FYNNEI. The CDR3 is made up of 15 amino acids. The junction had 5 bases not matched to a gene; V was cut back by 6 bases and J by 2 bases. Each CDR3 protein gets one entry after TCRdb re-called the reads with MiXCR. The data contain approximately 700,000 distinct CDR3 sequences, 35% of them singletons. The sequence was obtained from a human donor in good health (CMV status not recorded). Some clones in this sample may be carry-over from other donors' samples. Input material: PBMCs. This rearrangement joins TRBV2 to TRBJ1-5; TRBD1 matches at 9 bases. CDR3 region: CASRMDRGRNQPQHF. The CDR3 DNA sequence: TGTGCCAGCAGGATGGACAGGGGACGCAATCAGCCCCAGCATTTT.